This passage covers 19 T cell receptor beta chains from one sample sequenced in a study of Graves' ophthalmopathy and Graves' hyperthyroidism. RNA transcripts yielded amplified TCR beta CDR3 regions. First-round RT-PCR with HTBI primers preceded a second-round multiplex PCR. MiXCR was run by TCRdb on the multiplex PCR reads, yielding one entry per CDR3 protein. The data show about 370,000 distinct CDR3 sequences, with about a sixth seen just once and roughly 2.4% held by the top ten. Sequencing input: peripheral blood. The receptors shown here come from an adult woman with stable Graves' hyperthyroidism.

With respect to this clonotype: This clone may be a read error of a much larger clone one base away. The gene calls are TRBV5-1 and TRBJ2-7, with 13 bases that match TRBD2. This CDR3 region has 16 residues. Per germline, CDR1 SGHRS and CDR2 YFSETQ. The CDR3 DNA is TGCGCCAGCAGCTACCGGACTAGCGGGAGTCCCCACGAGCGGTACTTC. It specifies CASSYRTSGSPHERYF.

This clonotype was observed a handful of times. The chain recombines TRBV6-5 with TRBJ2-7; weak D call: TRBD2 (6 bases). The CDR3 length is 14 residues. The V end lost 4 bases, the J end lost 3 bases, and 13 bases lay between the germline ends. Germline lookup yields CDR1 MNHEY and CDR2 SVGAGI. CDR3 nucleotides: TGTGCCAGCAGTTCGAGGGACTCCGTCTACGAGCAGTACTTC. Protein: CASSSRDSVYEQYF.

J is TRBJ2-5 and V is TRBV20-1; D remains unclear. V lost 5 bases and J lost 3, with 13 bases in between. Looked up from germline, CDR1 is DFQATT and CDR2 is SNEGSKA (reference sequence). CDR3 length equals 13 residues. CDR3 coding DNA: TGCAGTGCTTACATGACCGAAAAAGAGACCCAGTACTTC. Residues: CSAYMTEKETQYF.

In its sample, this clonotype was seen many times. This chain connects TRBV20-1 to TRBJ1-5; TRBD1 agrees at 8 bases. The CDR3 totals 21 residues. V shed 0 bases, J shed 5 bases, and the junction held 24 bases outside the gene matches. CDR1 and CDR2 from the germline V gene are DFQATT and SNEGSKA (reference sequence). The chain's CDR3 is CSARDEAGVWLGQELDQPQHF. Here the CDR3 DNA reads TGCAGTGCTAGAGATGAGGCAGGAGTGTGGCTGGGACAGGAGTTAGATCAGCCCCAGCATTTT.

The chain couples TRBV7-8 to TRBJ2-5; TRBD1 agrees at 9 bases. Per germline, CDR1 SGHVS and CDR2 FQNEAQ. After removal of 6 bases from V and 4 bases from J, the junction contained 9 bases not matched to a gene. This CDR3 is built from 15 residues. The chain's CDR3 is CASSTAGTGLETQYF. CDR3 nucleotides: TGTGCCAGCAGTACCGCCGGGACAGGGTTAGAGACCCAGTACTTC.

The chain recombines TRBV7-6 with TRBJ2-5, with 10 positions matching TRBD1. Germline assignment: CDR1 SGHVS and CDR2 FNYEAQ. This CDR3 has 16 amino acids. V dropped 0 bases and J dropped 5; count of bases not matched to a gene: 6. CDR3 sequence reads: CASSLAGGQGFETQYF. CDR3 nucleotides: TGTGCCAGCAGCTTAGCGGGGGGACAGGGGTTCGAGACCCAGTACTTC.

This clonotype showed up many times. The chain has TRBV20-1 and TRBJ2-7, with 12 bases aligning to TRBD2. V was pared by 6 bases and J by 2 bases, with 8 bases of the junction left unmatched. The CDR3 consists of 15 residues. The germline CDR1 and CDR2 sequences are DFQATT and SNEGSKA (reference sequence). CDR3 in DNA: TGCAGTGCCAGACGCCTAGCGGGAGGGGCCTACGAGCAGTACTTC. It encodes CSARRLAGGAYEQYF.

Many counts were recorded for this clonotype. The chain combines TRBV4-1 with TRBJ2-7; 12 nucleotides match TRBD1. This CDR3 has 17 amino acids. The junction had 7 bases not matched to a gene; V was cut back by 0 bases and J by 4 bases. Germline loops: CDR1 MGHRA, CDR2 YSYEKL. In nucleotides, the CDR3 is TGCGCCAGCAGCCAAGAGGGGTGGGGACAGGGGGCTTACGAGCAGTACTTC. Its translation: CASSQEGWGQGAYEQYF.

Notes on this clonotype: With a much larger clone just one base away, this may be a read error. This chain connects TRBV5-1 to TRBJ2-4; TRBD1 or TRBD2 may be the D gene (5 bases each). Germline assignment: CDR1 SGHRS and CDR2 YFSETQ. V was shortened by 2 bases and J by 4 bases, with 10 bases between the two germline ends. This CDR3 has 14 residues. CDR3 DNA sequence: TGCGCCAGCAGCTTCGGGGCGGATAAAAACATTCAGTACTTC. Its protein is CASSFGADKNIQYF. Based on the CDR3 plus reference TRBV5-1 and TRBJ2-4, the full variable domain is KAGVTQTPRYLIKTRGQQVTLSCSPISGHRSVSWYQQTPGQGLQFLFEYFSETQRNKGNFPGRFSGRQFSNSRSEMNVSTLELGDSALYLCASSFGADKNIQYFGAGTRLSVL.

This clonotype appeared many times. The CDR3 nucleotides read TGTGCCAGCAGATTTTGGGGGGCGGGGGAGCCCCAGCATTTT. Its translation is CASRFWGAGEPQHF. The J gene is TRBJ1-5, the V gene TRBV28; TRBD1 is a possible D gene (6 bases). V was clipped by 6 bases and J by 8 bases, with 17 bases between them. The germline gives CDR1 MDHEN, CDR2 SYDVKM. The CDR3 contains 14 residues.

This clonotype was observed at least ten times. V usage is TRBV19 and J usage is TRBJ2-7; the D call may be TRBD1 or TRBD2 (5 bases each). CDR3 length equals 14 residues. V was clipped by 3 bases and J by 0 bases, with 9 bases between them. CDR1 and CDR2 (germline): LNHDA, SQIVND (reference sequence). The CDR3 nucleotides read TGTGCCAGTAGTATGGGGGACGGCTCCTACGAGCAGTACTTC. Amino acids: CASSMGDGSYEQYF.

There are many counts of this clonotype. The DNA of the CDR3 is TGTGCCAGCAGACGATCAGGGTTCTCCTACGAGCAGTACTTC. Amino acid sequence: CASRRSGFSYEQYF. The J gene is TRBJ2-7, the V gene TRBV12-3 or TRBV12-4; a possible D gene is TRBD1 (5 bases). The CDR3 length is 14 residues. V lost 6 bases to trimming and J lost 0 bases, with 12 bases between them.

This clonotype showed up many times. As DNA, the CDR3 is TGTGCCAGCAGAAGGGGGGAAGGGTCACCCCTCCACTTT. Protein sequence: CASRRGEGSPLHF. The chain is built from TRBV12-3 or TRBV12-4 and TRBJ1-6, with D possibly being TRBD1 (6 bases). There are 13 residues in the CDR3. The V end was cut by 6 bases, the J end by 10 bases, with 13 bases between.

The sample holds many counts of this clonotype. The rearrangement uses TRBV12-3 or TRBV12-4 and TRBJ1-2, with a weak D call TRBD1 (5 bases). The CDR3 is 14 residues long. Trimming removed 6 bases from V and 2 bases from J, with 13 bases in between. The CDR3 DNA is TGTGCCAGCAGCAGGACAAGAATAAACTATGGCTACACCTTC. Translating it yields CASSRTRINYGYTF.

This clonotype was seen at least ten times. The V and J genes are TRBV27 and TRBJ2-2, with 8 bases aligning to TRBD1. The ends lost 5 bases at V and 8 bases at J; junction bases unmatched: 7. This CDR3 has 14 amino acids. Germline V lookup: CDR1 MNHEY, CDR2 SMNVEV (reference sequence). The CDR3 reads CASSPRTGRGELFF. CDR3 DNA sequence: TGTGCCAGCAGTCCGAGGACAGGGAGAGGGGAGCTGTTTTTT.

This clonotype has at least ten counts. J is TRBJ2-7 and V is TRBV28, with D possibly matching TRBD2 (6 bases). V lost 7 bases to trimming and J lost 3 bases, with 13 bases between them. In germline, CDR1 is MDHEN, CDR2 SYDVKM. The CDR3 has 13 amino acids. The CDR3 here is CASTAGTGYEQYF. CDR3 nucleotide sequence: TGTGCCAGCACAGCCGGGACTGGCTACGAGCAGTACTTC.

This clonotype showed up just a few times. This chain links TRBV7-9 with TRBJ2-7; weak D call: TRBD1 (6 bases). V lost 5 bases and J 4 bases, leaving 15 bases between the germline ends. The CDR3 length is 14 residues. Germline CDR1 SEHNR, CDR2 FQNEAQ (reference sequence). The CDR3 spells CASSAQGTRYEQYF. CDR3 sequence (DNA): TGTGCCAGCAGCGCGCAGGGGACCAGGTACGAGCAGTACTTC.

This clonotype was picked up many times. The chain couples TRBV6-1 to TRBJ1-1, with 7 bases aligning to TRBD1. The CDR3 runs 14 residues. Looked up from germline, CDR1 is MNHNS and CDR2 is SASEGT. The ends lost 1 base at V and 10 bases at J; junction bases unmatched: 9. The CDR3 DNA reads TGTGCCAGCAGTGAAGAGGGACAGTTCGTTGGAGCTTTCTTT. It codes for CASSEEGQFVGAFF.

In its sample, this clonotype was seen many times. This rearrangement joins TRBV27 to TRBJ2-3; TRBD2 aligns across 8 bases. Germline lookup yields CDR1 MNHEY and CDR2 SMNVEV (reference sequence). V was pared by 2 bases and J by 6 bases, with 7 bases of the junction left unmatched. The CDR3 totals 15 residues. For the CDR3, the DNA is TGTGCCAGCAGTTTAGCCCGACTAGCGACCGATACGCAGTATTTT. Protein sequence: CASSLARLATDTQYF.